This T cell receptor (beta chain) comes out of a study of Graves' ophthalmopathy and Graves' hyperthyroidism. With 0 bases removed from V and 7 bases from J, the gap between germline ends came to 16 bases. The CDR3 spans 15 residues. Germline CDR1 reads SGHRS; CDR2 reads YFSETQ. This clonotype was counted a few times. Amplification of the TCR beta CDR3 regions used RNA transcripts (as template). Second-round multiplex PCR came after a first-round RT-PCR that employed HTBI primers. TCRdb used MiXCR to reprocess the multiplex PCR reads, holding one entry per CDR3 protein. The sample shows roughly 410,000 distinct CDR3 sequences, 15% of them seen only once.

The origin of this receptor is a woman under 30 with stable Graves' hyperthyroidism. This chain uses TRBV5-1 with TRBJ1-2, with unresolved D. Sequenced sample: peripheral blood. CDR3 loop: CASSLEGGAGGGYTF. The DNA of the CDR3 is TGCGCCAGCAGCTTGGAAGGCGGCGCGGGAGGTGGCTACACCTTC.